The clone carrying this T cell receptor (beta chain) has a handful of counts. Data came from immunoSEQ multiplex PCR; TCRdb stores just in-frame clones and leaves some out. The sample shows around 70,000 clones, approximately 97% of them seen only once. This record belongs to a study of technical replicates of blood from a handful of donors. With 4 bases clipped from V and 5 bases from J, the junction kept 17 bases outside the gene matches. CDR1 is SGHDT, CDR2 YYEEEE, per germline. This CDR3 is 19 amino acids long. The sample comprised T cells isolated from PBMCs. This TCR derives from a human donor in good health. This chain uses TRBV5-6 with TRBJ2-2; 10 bases line up with TRBD2. CDR3 in amino acids: CASSMTRTSGAYRTGELFF. The CDR3 DNA reads as TGTGCCAGCAGCATGACAAGGACTAGCGGAGCGTATCGGACCGGGGAGCTGTTTTTT.